The 8 T cell receptor beta chains below all came from one sample that was sequenced in a study of HIV-infected patients and healthy controls. All unsorted peripheral T cells were captured because whole blood was used without fractionation. Alpha and beta constant-region primers primed reverse transcription of around 500 ng RNA. Separate chain-specific third strand synthesis with multiplexing indices produced the alpha and beta libraries. TCRdb redid the calling of the 5' RACE reads with MiXCR, one entry per CDR3 protein. The sample carries roughly 9,000 distinct CDR3 sequences, under 6.5% recorded once. Sequencing was performed on blood. Receptors originate from an adult in good health.

This clonotype was counted at least ten times. The chain carries TRBV9 and TRBJ2-3; 11 nucleotides agree with TRBD2. Germline assignment: CDR1 SGDLS and CDR2 YYNGEE. The CDR3 totals 16 residues. J lost 1 base, V lost 3 bases, and 4 bases had no gene match. The CDR3 region is CASSATSGGRTDTQYF. For the CDR3, the DNA is TGTGCCAGCAGCGCAACTAGCGGGGGACGCACAGATACGCAGTATTTT.

By share of the sample, this clonotype is medium-sized. The chain recombines TRBV28 with TRBJ2-2; D ambiguous. CDR3 size: 12 residues. V was pared by 2 bases and J by 7 bases, with 5 bases between. Germline V gene data show CDR1 as MDHEN and CDR2 as SYDVKM. This CDR3 reads CASSLGGGELFF. CDR3 sequence (DNA): TGTGCCAGCAGTTTAGGTGGCGGGGAGCTGTTTTTT.

In this sample, this clonotype turned up a few times. The V and J genes are TRBV6-1 and TRBJ1-1; D is possibly TRBD1 (5 bases). The CDR3 is made up of 12 amino acids. Germline V lookup: CDR1 MNHNS, CDR2 SASEGT. Trimming took off 8 bases at V and 5 bases at J, with 12 bases between the two ends. CDR3 sequence (DNA): TGTGCCAGCGGCAGGGAAGGGACTGAAGCTTTCTTT. This sequence encodes CASGREGTEAFF.

This clonotype is labeled medium-sized. This rearrangement joins TRBV20-1 to TRBJ2-5; the D is unclear. This CDR3 comprises 15 residues. Germline CDR1 reads DFQATT; CDR2 reads SNEGSKA (reference sequence). The V and J ends lost 1 base and 4 bases respectively, with 16 bases between them. The chain's CDR3 is CSARVVGRSRETQYF. The CDR3 coding sequence is TGCAGTGCTAGAGTAGTAGGAAGAAGTAGAGAGACCCAGTACTTC.

This clonotype is medium-sized within its sample. V and J are TRBV5-6 and TRBJ1-2; tentatively, D is TRBD1 (5 bases). The V end lost 0 bases, the J end lost 6 bases, and 15 bases lay between the germline ends. The V gene's germline CDR1 is SGHDT and CDR2 YYEEEE. The CDR3 runs 15 residues. Written as DNA, the CDR3 is TGTGCCAGCAGCTTGGCCCAAGACAGATTAGATGGCTACACCTTC. Translated: CASSLAQDRLDGYTF. Based on the CDR3 plus reference TRBV5-6 and TRBJ1-2, the full variable domain is DAGVTQSPTHLIKTRGQQVTLRCSPKSGHDTVSWYQQALGQGPQFIFQYYEEEERQRGNFPDRFSGHQFPNYSSELNVNALLLGDSALYLCASSLAQDRLDGYTFGSGTRLTVV.

In its sample, this clonotype ranks as medium-sized. The V gene is TRBV29-1, the J gene TRBJ2-5; no definite D call. V was cut by 5 bases and J by 3 bases, with 19 bases left in between. Germline values: CDR1 SQVTM, CDR2 ANQGSEA. CDR3 length: 15 residues. CDR3: CSVLKLRSREETQYF. The CDR3 DNA follows: TGCAGCGTTCTGAAGCTAAGGTCTAGGGAAGAGACCCAGTACTTC.

By share, this clonotype counts as medium-sized. This chain connects TRBV29-1 to TRBJ1-4; TRBD1 matches at 8 bases. Germline V gene data show CDR1 as SQVTM and CDR2 as ANQGSEA. CDR3 size: 15 residues. V was pared by 6 bases and J by 5 bases, with 11 bases of the junction left unmatched. The CDR3 region is CSVSKSGGLNEKLFF. CDR3 in DNA: TGCAGCGTATCCAAGTCAGGGGGCCTGAATGAAAAACTGTTTTTT.

This clonotype is termed medium-sized (0.01 to 0.1%). The rearrangement joins TRBV28 to TRBJ1-6; no firm D call. With 6 bases removed from V and 14 bases from J, the gap between germline ends came to 11 bases. The CDR3 is 11 amino acids. Germline CDR1 MDHEN, CDR2 SYDVKM. The CDR3 spells CASSWGTALHF. DNA of the CDR3: TGTGCCAGCAGCTGGGGAACGGCCCTCCACTTT. Drawing the rest from reference TRBV28 and TRBJ1-6, the complete variable domain is DVKVTQSSRYLVKRTGEKVFLECVQDMDHENMFWYRQDPGLGLRLIYFSYDVKMKEKGDIPEGYSVSREKKERFSLILESASTNQTSMYLCASSWGTALHFGNGTRLTVT.